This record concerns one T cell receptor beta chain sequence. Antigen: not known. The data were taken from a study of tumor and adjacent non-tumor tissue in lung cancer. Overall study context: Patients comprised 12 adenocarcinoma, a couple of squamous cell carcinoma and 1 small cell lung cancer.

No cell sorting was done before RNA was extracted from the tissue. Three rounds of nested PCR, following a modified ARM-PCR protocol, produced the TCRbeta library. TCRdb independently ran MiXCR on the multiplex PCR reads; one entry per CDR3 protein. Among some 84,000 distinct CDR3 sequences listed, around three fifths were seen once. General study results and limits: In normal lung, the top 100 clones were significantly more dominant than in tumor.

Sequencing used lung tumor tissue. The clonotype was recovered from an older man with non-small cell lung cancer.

The CDR3, as DNA: TGCGCCAGCAGTCACGGAGACACCGGGGAGCTGTTTTTT. Protein product: CASSHGDTGELFF. The chain couples TRBV5-1 to TRBJ2-2, with D unclear. The germline CDR1 and CDR2 sequences are SGHRS and YFSETQ. Trimming took off 5 bases at V and 3 bases at J, with 8 bases between the two ends. This CDR3 is 13 amino acids long.